Listed below are T cell receptor beta chains from one sample, sequenced in a study of T cell repertoires in cytomegalovirus infection. TCRdb fed the reads into MiXCR, producing one record per CDR3 protein. Seen here are approximately 320,000 distinct CDR3 sequences, over 7.5% observed once, and the top ten hold around 4.5%. Sequencing was done on a sample of PBMCs. The source is a human donor in good health (CMV status not recorded). Some clones in this sample may be carry-over from other donors' samples. Both conserved end residues are part of each CDR3. Fields, in order: D gene, V gene, clone size, J gene, CDR3 protein, CDR3 DNA. The D gene is left open where the match is weak. Only part of the rows carry a size: once, few, many, or a class if the clone is expanded.

>TRBD2|TRBV7-2|many|TRBJ2-7
CASSLALLAGGSSYEQYF
TGTGCCAGCAGCTTAGCGCTCCTAGCGGGAGGGAGCTCCTACGAGCAGTACTTC
>-|TRBV19|-|TRBJ2-3
CASRTTDYTDTQYF
TGTGCCAGTAGAACGACGGATTACACAGATACGCAGTATTTT
>TRBD2|TRBV11-2|many|TRBJ2-5
CASSLGGLAGVGETQYF
TGTGCCAGCAGCTTAGGGGGACTAGCGGGAGTGGGAGAGACCCAGTACTTC
>TRBD2|TRBV7-9|few|TRBJ2-1
CASSTSGRSYNEQFF
TGTGCCAGCAGCACTAGCGGGAGGTCCTACAATGAGCAGTTCTTC
>-|TRBV7-2|many|TRBJ1-3
CASSSPPTELGNTIYF
TGTGCCAGCAGCTCGCCCCCTACAGAGCTAGGAAACACCATATATTTT
>-|TRBV12-3/TRBV12-4|many|TRBJ1-4
CASSLSAIIGGPYEKLFF
TGTGCCAGCAGCTTATCCGCTATAATAGGGGGACCCTATGAAAAACTGTTTTTT
>-|TRBV20-1|few|TRBJ1-5
CSATGGTGQPQHF
TGCAGTGCTACGGGGGGAACGGGTCAGCCCCAGCATTTT
>-|TRBV20-1|few|TRBJ1-2
CSAVGGLRYGYTF
TGCAGTGCTGTAGGCGGGCTACGCTATGGCTACACCTTC
>TRBD1|TRBV7-9|few|TRBJ2-2
CASSPTGTVDSGELFF
TGTGCCAGCAGCCCTACAGGGACAGTCGATTCCGGGGAGCTGTTTTTT
>-|TRBV12-3/TRBV12-4|-|TRBJ1-2
CASSFGSMNYGYTF
TGTGCCAGCAGTTTCGGCAGTATGAACTATGGCTACACCTTC
>TRBD2|TRBV20-1|-|TRBJ2-1
CSPSGSWGRSLNEQFF
TGCAGCCCTAGCGGGAGTTGGGGCCGTTCCCTGAATGAGCAGTTCTTC
>-|TRBV12-5|few|TRBJ1-5
CASGLVTGTTGPQHF
TGTGCTAGTGGTTTGGTTACCGGGACCACCGGGCCCCAGCATTTT
>TRBD2|TRBV28|few|TRBJ2-1
CASIAGTSRYNEQFF
TGTGCCAGCATAGCCGGGACTAGTCGTTACAATGAGCAGTTCTTC
>-|TRBV11-2|few|TRBJ2-3
CASSLPWDFGGDTQYF
TGTGCCAGCAGCTTACCATGGGACTTCGGTGGAGATACGCAGTATTTT
>-|TRBV19|many|TRBJ2-1
CASNRRPQDNEQFF
TGTGCCAGTAATCGGCGGCCCCAGGACAATGAGCAGTTCTTC
>-|TRBV7-2|few|TRBJ1-1
CASSLGLAMNTEAFF
TGTGCCAGCAGCTTAGGGTTGGCGATGAACACTGAAGCTTTCTTT
>-|TRBV7-2|many|TRBJ1-6
CASSILGRQIYNSPLHF
TGTGCCAGCAGCATCCTCGGGCGACAGATCTATAATTCACCCCTCCACTTT
>TRBD1|TRBV7-2|many|TRBJ2-4
CASSPRQGERIQYF
TGTGCCAGCAGCCCGAGACAGGGGGAGCGCATTCAGTACTTC
>-|TRBV12-3/TRBV12-4|few|TRBJ2-7
CASSLRGAFYEQYF
TGTGCCAGCAGTTTAAGGGGGGCCTTCTACGAGCAGTACTTC
>-|TRBV20-1|-|TRBJ1-2
CRAYNGGYTF
TGCCGTGCTTACAATGGAGGGTACACCTTC
>TRBD2|TRBV20-1|few|TRBJ2-7
CSAFGLAGSHEQYF
TGCAGTGCATTCGGACTAGCGGGATCACACGAGCAGTACTTC
>-|TRBV27|few|TRBJ2-5
CASSHQRDAPRETQYF
TGTGCCAGCAGTCACCAACGGGACGCCCCCAGGGAGACCCAGTACTTC
>-|TRBV20-1|-|TRBJ1-5
CSAGRGSNQPQHF
TGCAGTGCGGGGAGGGGGAGCAATCAGCCCCAGCATTTT
>-|TRBV20-1|-|TRBJ1-3
CSADFSGNTIYF
TGCAGTGCCGACTTCTCTGGAAACACCATATATTTT
>-|TRBV18|few|TRBJ1-6
CASSPPGAVNSPLHF
TGTGCCAGCTCACCACCGGGGGCGGTTAATTCACCCCTCCACTTT
>-|TRBV15|-|TRBJ2-5
CATSREGWGQETQYF
TGTGCCACCAGCAGAGAAGGATGGGGCCAAGAGACCCAGTACTTC
>-|TRBV28|many|TRBJ2-3
CASSLGGESDTQYF
TGTGCCAGCAGTTTAGGCGGGGAGTCAGATACGCAGTATTTT
>TRBD1|TRBV24-1|-|TRBJ2-5
CATSDGTGTPRETQYF
TGTGCCACCAGTGATGGGACAGGGACCCCGAGGGAGACCCAGTACTTC
>-|TRBV28|-|TRBJ1-4
CASRSWVATNEKLFF
TGTGCCAGCAGAAGCTGGGTTGCAACTAATGAAAAACTGTTTTTT
>-|TRBV7-9|many|TRBJ2-1
CASRIGGSSYNEQFF
TGTGCCAGCAGGATCGGAGGAAGCTCCTACAATGAGCAGTTCTTC